Each of the 14 T cell receptor beta chains below was sequenced from the same sample in a study of blood T cell repertoires in COVID-19. Here immunoSEQ multiplex PCR was the method, and the copy in TCRdb shows in-frame clones only, minus some. Of 300,000 to 400,000 clones in the sample, over 80% were seen once. Sequenced material: PBMCs or T cells enriched from blood (not recorded which). The origin of the receptors is a man aged 30-40 years who had recovered from COVID-19.

V gene TRBV21-1 combines with J gene TRBJ1-1; TRBD1 is the table's D call and was not checked against the DNA. TRBV21-1 is a pseudogene locus. The length of the CDR3 is 14 residues. The CDR3 DNA is TGTGCCAGCAGCGCAGGGGGAATGAACACTGAAGCTTTCTTT. Amino acids: CASSAGGMNTEAFF.

This chain links TRBV19 with TRBJ1-2; D is perhaps TRBD1 (5 bases). The CDR3 length is 15 residues. The V end lost 4 bases, the J end lost 6 bases, and 18 bases lay between the germline ends. Germline CDR1 LNHDA, CDR2 SQIVND (reference sequence). The CDR3: CASSKGLPQGDGYTF. Written as DNA, the CDR3 is TGTGCCAGTAGTAAGGGCCTCCCCCAGGGTGATGGCTACACCTTC. The complete variable domain, with remaining parts taken from reference TRBV19 and TRBJ1-2, reads DGGITQSPKYLFRKEGQNVTLSCEQNLNHDAMYWYRQDPGQGLRLIYYSQIVNDFQKGDIAEGYSVSREKKESFPLTVTSAQKNPTAFYLCASSKGLPQGDGYTFGSGTRLTVV.

This CDR3 is CASSLTSRSYNEQFF. CDR3 in DNA: TGTGCCAGCAGCTTGACTAGCCGGTCTTACAATGAGCAGTTCTTC. The gene calls are TRBV7-3 and TRBJ2-1; the match to TRBD2 covers 7 bases. Germline loops: CDR1 SGHTA, CDR2 FQGTGA. This CDR3 comprises 15 residues. J gave up 4 bases and V 3 bases, and 6 bases lay outside the gene matches.

The V call is TRBV7-9, the J call TRBJ1-5; a weak D match, TRBD1 (6 bases). Germline CDR1 and CDR2: SEHNR and FQNEAQ (reference sequence). Trimming left V 2 bases short and J 7 bases short, with 12 bases between. The CDR3 is 14 amino acids. The CDR3 protein is CASSLQGYGQPQHF. For the CDR3, the DNA is TGTGCCAGCAGCTTACAGGGGTACGGGCAGCCCCAGCATTTT.

The chain employs TRBV19 and TRBJ1-5, with 12 bases lining up with TRBD1. The CDR3 sequence is 14 residues long. The V gene end was trimmed by 7 bases and the J gene end by 7 bases; junction bases not matched to a gene: 5. The V gene's germline CDR1 is LNHDA and CDR2 SQIVND (reference sequence). The CDR3 loop reads CASTPGTGGQPQHF. The CDR3 region has the DNA TGTGCCAGTACTCCCGGGACAGGGGGCCAGCCCCAGCATTTT.

This chain uses TRBV11-3 with TRBJ2-2; D perhaps matches TRBD2 (6 bases). Germline CDR1 and CDR2: SGHNT and YENEEA. Deletions cut 5 bases from V and 2 bases from J, with 12 bases between. This CDR3 is 15 amino acids long. This chain's CDR3 is CASSPGLSNTGELFF. CDR3 in DNA: TGTGCCAGCAGCCCGGGACTCTCAAACACCGGGGAGCTGTTTTTT.

This clone was seen many times. Other DNA sequences in this sample translate to the same CDR3. This sequence joins TRBV19 and TRBJ2-6, with D uncertain. The CDR3 extends over 15 amino acids. With 5 bases removed from V and 1 base from J, the gap between germline ends came to 9 bases. Germline CDR1 and CDR2: LNHDA and SQIVND (reference sequence). CDR3 sequence: CASSVTGSGANVLTF. As DNA, the CDR3 is TGTGCCAGTAGTGTTACTGGTTCTGGGGCCAACGTCCTGACTTTC.

V and J are TRBV18 and TRBJ1-2; D not certain. This CDR3 has 12 residues. Trimming pared 5 bases from V and 5 bases from J, leaving 9 bases between. Germline CDR1 and CDR2: KGHSH and LQKENI. This chain's CDR3 is CASSSPGYGYTF. In DNA, the CDR3 is TGTGCCAGCTCATCGCCGGGGTATGGCTACACCTTC.

This clone showed up just a few times. The V gene is TRBV18, the J gene TRBJ2-7; TRBD2 agrees at 7 bases. This CDR3 has 15 residues. CDR1 is KGHSH, CDR2 LQKENI, per germline. V gave up 1 base and J gave up 4 bases; unmatched junction bases: 7. The CDR3 region is CASSPRLAGEYEQYF. CDR3 in DNA: TGTGCCAGCTCACCACGGCTGGCGGGAGAGTACGAGCAGTACTTC.

This chain uses TRBV5-3 with TRBJ1-5; 8 bases line up with TRBD1. TRBV5-3 falls under the ORF class, with uncertain function. The CDR3 runs 17 residues. V lost 1 base to trimming and J lost 1 base; unmatched junction nucleotides: 7. CDR3 amino acids: CARSLRQGKESNQPQHF. In DNA form, the CDR3 reads TGTGCCAGAAGCTTGCGACAGGGGAAGGAGAGCAATCAGCCCCAGCATTTT.

The chain couples TRBV27 to TRBJ2-1, with 9 bases fitting TRBD1. Germline-derived CDR1 and CDR2 are MNHEY and SMNVEV (reference sequence). Unmatched junction bases numbered 4, after V lost 5 bases and J lost 5 bases. This CDR3 is built from 14 residues. The CDR3 DNA is TGTGCCAGCAGTCTCGGGACAGGGAACAATGAGCAGTTCTTC. It codes for CASSLGTGNNEQFF.

The chain has TRBV6-5 and TRBJ2-7; no firm D call. Trimming stripped 2 bases from V and 2 bases from J, with 7 bases between. CDR3 length: 13 amino acids. CDR1 MNHEY and CDR2 SVGAGI come from the germline V gene. The CDR3 reads CASSYPGTYEQYF. DNA for the CDR3: TGTGCCAGCAGTTACCCAGGCACCTACGAGCAGTACTTC.

The V gene is TRBV27, the J gene TRBJ1-2, with 9 positions matching TRBD1. V was pared by 7 bases and J by 10 bases, with 13 bases of the junction left unmatched. Germline CDR1 and CDR2: MNHEY and SMNVEV (reference sequence). The CDR3 loop spans 14 amino acids. Written as DNA, the CDR3 is TGTGCCAGCAAACCGCCCGGGACAGGGATTGTCTACACCTTC. It translates to CASKPPGTGIVYTF.

V and J are TRBV29-1 and TRBJ2-7; 7 nucleotides match TRBD1. The CDR3 is 12 amino acids. Germline lookup yields CDR1 SQVTM and CDR2 ANQGSEA. The trim removed 2 bases at V and 4 bases at J, leaving 2 bases unmatched. Written as DNA, the CDR3 is TGCAGCGTTGAAACAGGGGAGTACGAGCAGTACTTC. Translating gives CSVETGEYEQYF.